Listed here is a single T cell receptor (beta chain). The antigen is not known. Profiling relied on immunoSEQ multiplex PCR, and the TCRdb table lists in-frame clones only, not all of them. This sample yields tens of thousands of clones, of which roughly 87% are seen a single time; around 50% belongs to the top ten. The data belong to a study of lymphopenia after photon versus proton radiotherapy. In germline, CDR1 is PRHDT, CDR2 FYEKMQ (reference sequence). This CDR3 has 12 residues. V was trimmed by 5 bases and J by 0 bases, leaving 5 bases between them. Study findings and constraints: Post-nadir TCR diversity decline inversely tracked overall survival among those who died. Only patients who died were analyzed for survival; proton advantage is unproven. Oligoclonal CD8+ Temra expansion after nadir drove photon patients' diversity drop.

The J gene is TRBJ2-7, the V gene TRBV13; D not certain. The sample here was peripheral blood, taken from a patient treated with proton-based radiotherapy. The origin of this receptor is a woman between 55 and 75 years old with cholangiocarcinoma. Some clones in this sample may be carry-over from other donors' samples. The CDR3 DNA is TGTGCCAGCAGCCCGGACTCCTACGAGCAGTACTTC. It yields the protein CASSPDSYEQYF. Looking up the rest from reference TRBV13 and TRBJ2-7 gives the full variable domain: AAGVIQSPRHLIKEKRETATLKCYPIPRHDTVYWYQQGPGQDPQFLISFYEKMQSDKGSIPDRFSAQQFSDYHSELNMSSLELGDSALYFCASSPDSYEQYFGPGTRLTVT.